Listed here is a single T cell receptor beta chain. One end of the junction is discordant with germline, which a read error may explain. Amplification of TRBV12-4/TRBJ1-2 clonotypes used adaptor-ligated barcode primers. TCRdb used MiXCR to reprocess the multiplex PCR reads, holding one entry per CDR3 protein. Among about 680 distinct CDR3 sequences listed, around 30% were seen once. CDR3 length equals 11 residues. The origin of this receptor is a female donor with breast cancer. This chain joins TRBV12-3 or TRBV12-4 and TRBJ1-2; D is undetermined. Sequencing was carried out using tumor-infiltrating naive CD4+ T cells sorted from the breast tumor. The subset denotes: naive CD4+ T cells, CD4+CD45RA+CD25-. Written as DNA, the CDR3 is TGTGCCAGCAGGGCTAACTATGGCTGCACTTTC. Amino acids: CASRANYGCTF.